This TCR beta chain came from a study of monozygotic twins with inflammatory bowel disease. Whole-study results and caveats: Especially with disease activity, IBD patients had fewer clonotypes in common with others than healthy twins did.

Each of TCRalpha and TCRbeta cDNA went through two nested PCRs, lasting approximately 17 and 9 cycles. Following a re-call of the 5' RACE reads, TCRdb has one entry per CDR3 protein and lacks DNA. The repertoire table contains 400,000 or so distinct CDR3 sequences. Looked up from germline, CDR1 is KGHDR and CDR2 is SFDVKD. There are 22 residues in the CDR3. As to this clonotype: The antigen is not known.

The chain carries TRBV24-1 and TRBJ1-4; TCRdb gives TRBD1 as the D gene, but with no DNA this cannot be confirmed. The sequenced sample was blood. This sequence was found in a human donor with ulcerative colitis or Crohn's disease, or a healthy co-twin of an affected twin (not recorded which). The CDR3 sequence is CATSGPGTAKLRGFATNEKLFF.